This T cell receptor (beta chain) was recovered during a study of cytomegalovirus exposure and HLA in healthy donors. PCR amplification relied on 60 Vbeta primers (plus 13 Jbeta primers). The protocol was immunoSEQ multiplex PCR, while the TCRdb copy is restricted to in-frame clones and leaves out a portion. The table shows some 120,000 clones, with roughly four fifths occurring only once. This sequence was found in a man aged 30-40 years in good health and CMV-seropositive. The source material was PBMCs.

CDR3 DNA sequence: TGTGCCAGCAGCTTGAGGCAGGGGGCGCCTAATGAGCAGTTCTTC. This translates into CASSLRQGAPNEQFF. The V call is TRBV5-8, the J call TRBJ2-1; the match to TRBD1 covers 8 bases. Trimming removed 1 base from V and 7 bases from J; junction bases left unmatched: 7. From germline, CDR1 is SGHTS and CDR2 YDEGEE. This CDR3 has 15 residues. Using reference TRBV5-8 and TRBJ2-1 for the parts outside the CDR3, the full variable domain is EAGVTQSPTHLIKTRGQQATLRCSPISGHTSVYWYQQALGLGLQFLLWYDEGEERNRGNFPPRFSGRQFPNYSSELNVNALELEDSALYLCASSLRQGAPNEQFFGPGTRLTVL.